These 28 T cell receptor beta chains were all obtained from the same sample, sequenced in a study of graft-versus-host responses after intestinal transplantation. Generated by immunoSEQ multiplex PCR, the TCRdb table keeps only in-frame clones and is missing some. The sample shows around 97,000 clones, roughly 89% of them seen only once. No antigen has been assigned to these receptors. The sample was unstimulated CD4+ T cells sorted from spleen or lymph node cells, taken before transplant. The receptors come from a human donor who was the organ donor for an intestinal transplant.

V is TRBV7-2 and J is TRBJ2-5, with 7 positions matching TRBD1. Germline trimming cut 1 base from V and 2 bases from J; bases unmatched to any gene: 4. Germline CDR1 SGHTA, CDR2 FQGNSA. The CDR3 is made up of 15 amino acids. CDR3 nucleotides: TGTGCCAGCAGCTTAGTGGCAGGGGGACAAGAGACCCAGTACTTC. Protein: CASSLVAGGQETQYF.

This rearrangement joins TRBV18 to TRBJ2-5; D is unresolved. The CDR3 contains 14 residues. CDR1 is KGHSH and CDR2 is LQKENI in the germline V gene. Trimming shortened V by 5 bases and J by 5 bases, and 15 bases separated the two germline ends. The CDR3 reads CASSFTERWETQYF. Here the CDR3 DNA reads TGTGCCAGCTCATTCACGGAGCGCTGGGAGACCCAGTACTTC.

V and J are TRBV5-1 and TRBJ2-3; TRBD1 aligns across 9 bases. The CDR3 spans 15 residues. Germline V gives CDR1 SGHRS, CDR2 YFSETQ. V was clipped by 4 bases and J by 0 bases; unmatched bases: 3. The CDR3 here is CASSTGQGSTDTQYF. The CDR3 nucleotides are TGCGCCAGCAGCACGGGACAGGGAAGCACAGATACGCAGTATTTT.

This chain uses TRBV5-4 with TRBJ2-1, with 9 bases identical to TRBD2. J gave up 2 bases and V 3 bases, and 6 bases lay outside the gene matches. Germline-derived CDR1 and CDR2 are SGHNT and YYREEE (reference sequence). The CDR3 is 16 residues long. The CDR3 here is CASSSGGGGAYNEQFF. For the CDR3, the DNA is TGTGCCAGCAGCTCAGGAGGCGGGGGGGCCTACAATGAGCAGTTCTTC. Variable domain in full (rest from reference TRBV5-4 and TRBJ2-1): ETGVTQSPTHLIKTRGQQVTLRCSSQSGHNTVSWYQQALGQGPQFIFQYYREEENGRGNFPPRFSGLQFPNYSSELNVNALELDDSALYLCASSSGGGGAYNEQFFGPGTRLTVL.

The rearrangement links TRBV19 to TRBJ2-7; TRBD2 aligns across 9 bases. Per the germline V gene, CDR1 is LNHDA and CDR2 is SQIVND (reference sequence). This CDR3 is built from 17 residues. V was clipped by 3 bases and J by 4 bases; unmatched bases: 13. The CDR3 coding sequence is TGTGCCAGTAGTATGGAGAGGAGGCTAGCGGGACCTTACGAGCAGTACTTC. Amino acid sequence: CASSMERRLAGPYEQYF.

V gene TRBV4-1 combines with J gene TRBJ1-3, with a weak D call TRBD1 (6 bases). In germline, CDR1 is MGHRA, CDR2 YSYEKL. The V gene lost 5 bases and the J gene lost 0 bases, with 20 bases spanning the gap. The length of the CDR3 is 18 residues. CDR3 protein: CASSTVPVQGSSGNTIYF. The DNA of the CDR3 is TGCGCCAGCAGCACCGTCCCGGTTCAGGGGTCCTCTGGAAACACCATATATTTT.

The chain has TRBV7-8 and TRBJ1-2; tentatively, D is TRBD1 (5 bases). Germline-derived CDR1 and CDR2 are SGHVS and FQNEAQ. The CDR3 loop spans 14 amino acids. Trimming removed 2 bases at V and 7 bases at J, with 14 bases between. The CDR3 loop reads CASSLQGDRGGYTF. The DNA of the CDR3 is TGTGCCAGCAGCTTACAAGGGGATAGGGGTGGCTACACCTTC.

The rearrangement uses TRBV7-3 and TRBJ2-1; TRBD2 agrees at 9 bases. CDR1 and CDR2 from the germline V gene are SGHTA and FQGTGA. This CDR3 is 14 amino acids long. Trimming removed 11 bases from V and 5 bases from J; junction bases left unmatched: 10. The CDR3 DNA is TGTGCCTCAAGCTTAGCGGGGGCCAACAATGAGCAGTTCTTC. This sequence encodes CASSLAGANNEQFF.

The chain uses TRBV10-3 and TRBJ1-1; D is possibly TRBD1 (6 bases). V shed 5 bases and J shed 3 bases, with 13 bases lying between them. CDR3 length: 14 amino acids. CDR1 and CDR2 from the germline V gene are ENHRY and SYGVKD. The CDR3 DNA sequence: TGTGCCATCAGTAAAAGGACAGACCACACTGAAGCTTTCTTT. Translating it yields CAISKRTDHTEAFF.

CDR3 amino acids: CASSRQGEKTQYF. The CDR3, as DNA: TGTGCCAGCAGTAGACAGGGAGAGAAGACCCAGTACTTC. The J gene is TRBJ2-5, the V gene TRBV6-6; 7 nucleotides line up with TRBD1. V trimming: 5 bases; J trimming: 6 bases; junction bases outside the gene matches: 6. This CDR3 is 13 amino acids long. Germline V gene data show CDR1 as MNHNY and CDR2 as SVGAGI (reference sequence).

This chain links TRBV6-1 with TRBJ1-2, with D maybe TRBD1 (5 bases). Germline CDR1 and CDR2: MNHNS and SASEGT. The CDR3 covers 14 residues. Trimming shortened V by 6 bases and J by 4 bases, and 15 bases separated the two germline ends. The CDR3 reads CASSQLDNSYGYTF. CDR3 nucleotide sequence: TGTGCCAGCAGCCAGTTGGACAATAGCTATGGCTACACCTTC.

The chain uses TRBV7-9 and TRBJ2-7, with TRBD2 identical over 16 bases. Germline V lookup: CDR1 SEHNR, CDR2 FQNEAQ (reference sequence). J was trimmed by 4 bases and V by 3 bases; bases with no gene match: 6. The CDR3 is 17 residues long. This CDR3 is CASSLGLAGGFSYEQYF. In DNA, the CDR3 is TGTGCCAGCAGCTTGGGACTAGCGGGGGGGTTTTCTTACGAGCAGTACTTC.

The table lists this clone with a few counts. The chain employs TRBV5-6 and TRBJ2-5; 11 nucleotides line up with TRBD2. With 4 bases clipped from V and 4 bases from J, the junction kept 6 bases outside the gene matches. This CDR3 is 15 amino acids long. Per germline, CDR1 SGHDT and CDR2 YYEEEE. The CDR3 loop is CASSSSGGARETQYF. CDR3 nucleotide sequence: TGTGCCAGCAGCAGTAGCGGGGGGGCACGAGAGACCCAGTACTTC.

The CDR3 DNA reads TGTGCCAGCAGCCAAGGCAACCGGGACTCCCCTTTCAATGAGCAGTTCTTC. Translation gives CASSQGNRDSPFNEQFF. The chain recombines TRBV4-2 with TRBJ2-1; maybe TRBD2 (6 bases). Trimming left V 1 base short and J 6 bases short, with 19 bases between. Germline V gene data show CDR1 as LGHNA and CDR2 as YNFKEQ. The CDR3 totals 17 residues.

The J gene is TRBJ2-1, the V gene TRBV7-3, with 8 bases lining up with TRBD2. Trimming took 8 bases from V and 3 from J; bases not matched to a gene: 6. This CDR3 comprises 14 residues. Germline CDR1 reads SGHTA; CDR2 reads FQGTGA. The CDR3 DNA reads as TGTGCCAGCGGACCGACTAGCGACTACAATGAGCAGTTCTTC. The encoded protein is CASGPTSDYNEQFF.

This clone turned up a few times. The chain couples TRBV28 to TRBJ1-5; D is possibly TRBD1 (5 bases). The V gene lost 7 bases and the J gene lost 7 bases, with 23 bases spanning the gap. CDR1 is MDHEN and CDR2 is SYDVKM in the germline V gene. The CDR3 runs to 16 residues. The CDR3 spells CASTHPPGKGGQPQHF. CDR3 nucleotides: TGTGCCAGCACCCACCCCCCAGGGAAAGGCGGACAGCCCCAGCATTTT. Supplemented by reference TRBV28 and TRBJ1-5, the full variable domain reads DVKVTQSSRYLVKRTGEKVFLECVQDMDHENMFWYRQDPGLGLRLIYFSYDVKMKEKGDIPEGYSVSREKKERFSLILESASTNQTSMYLCASTHPPGKGGQPQHFGDGTRLSIL.

V usage is TRBV4-2 and J usage is TRBJ1-2; TRBD1 might be the D (5 bases). Trimming took off 0 bases at V and 2 bases at J, with 10 bases between the two ends. This CDR3 comprises 15 residues. CDR1 is LGHNA, CDR2 YNFKEQ, per germline. CDR3 sequence (DNA): TGTGCCAGCAGCCAAGAGATTCGGGGGAACTATGGCTACACCTTC. It specifies CASSQEIRGNYGYTF.

The V call is TRBV5-4, the J call TRBJ2-2; tentatively, D is TRBD1 (6 bases). Germline assignment: CDR1 SGHNT and CDR2 YYREEE (reference sequence). Deletions cut 4 bases from V and 6 bases from J, with 10 bases between. The CDR3 has 13 residues. The CDR3 DNA is TGTGCCAGCAGCCTGGACAGCCCCGGGGAGCTGTTTTTT. Its protein is CASSLDSPGELFF.

This clone showed up just once. The chain joins TRBV6-5 to TRBJ1-5; maybe TRBD1 (6 bases). In germline, CDR1 is MNHEY, CDR2 SVGAGI. This CDR3 comprises 13 residues. Trimming left V 6 bases short and J 6 bases short, with 12 bases between. CDR3 loop: CASRQGVGQPQHF. DNA for the CDR3: TGTGCCAGCAGACAGGGTGTGGGTCAGCCCCAGCATTTT.

About this clone itself: Germline and junction disagree at one end, which may indicate a read error. The chain couples TRBV7-7 to TRBJ2-7; 14 bases are a match to TRBD2. CDR3 length equals 18 residues. Germline assignment: CDR1 SSHAT and CDR2 FNYEAQ (reference sequence). CDR3 in DNA: TGTGCTAGCAGCCCGGCCGGGACTAGCGGGGGAGGAGGGGGGGAGCAGTACTTC. It yields the protein CASSPAGTSGGGGGEQYF.

The V gene is TRBV29-1, the J gene TRBJ2-5; possibly TRBD1 for D (5 bases). The CDR3 covers 12 residues. The V end lost 6 bases, the J end lost 1 base, and 9 bases lay between the germline ends. CDR1 is SQVTM, CDR2 ANQGSEA, per germline. This chain's CDR3 is CSVRTFQETQYF. The CDR3 coding sequence is TGCAGCGTGCGGACATTCCAAGAGACCCAGTACTTC.

The CDR3: CASSSPGETQYF. CDR3 coding DNA: TGTGCCAGCAGCTCCCCAGGGGAGACCCAGTACTTC. The V and J genes are TRBV5-6 and TRBJ2-5, with TRBD1 as a possible D gene (5 bases). V dropped 3 bases and J dropped 5 bases, with 8 bases sitting between them. In germline, CDR1 is SGHDT, CDR2 YYEEEE. The CDR3 covers 12 residues.

CDR3 in amino acids: CASSQAGRGSRGTGELFF. The CDR3 nucleotides read TGTGCCAGCAGCCAAGCGGGCAGGGGTTCGCGGGGGACCGGGGAGCTGTTTTTT. The chain combines TRBV4-2 with TRBJ2-2; D may be TRBD2 (7 bases). V shed 1 base and J shed 5 bases, with 20 bases lying between them. There are 18 residues in the CDR3. In germline, CDR1 is LGHNA, CDR2 YNFKEQ.

The V gene is TRBV28, the J gene TRBJ2-1; possibly TRBD2 for D (7 bases). Germline V gene data show CDR1 as MDHEN and CDR2 as SYDVKM. The CDR3 consists of 13 residues. Trimming shortened V by 10 bases and J by 7 bases, and 17 bases separated the two germline ends. The CDR3 loop reads CAIGGGAANEQFF. The CDR3 bases are TGTGCCATCGGAGGGGGGGCCGCAAATGAGCAGTTCTTC.

The gene calls are TRBV28 and TRBJ1-3; D is ambiguous. V dropped 3 bases and J dropped 0 bases, with 12 bases sitting between them. Germline V gives CDR1 MDHEN, CDR2 SYDVKM. The CDR3 runs to 16 residues. CDR3 sequence reads: CASSFGGKVSGNTIYF. DNA for the CDR3: TGTGCCAGCAGTTTTGGAGGGAAAGTCTCTGGAAACACCATATATTTT.

Written as DNA, the CDR3 is TGTGCCGGCATTAGACAGGGGAGGACTGAAGCTTTCTTT. Translation gives CAGIRQGRTEAFF. This chain joins TRBV5-4 and TRBJ1-1; 8 nucleotides align to TRBD1. The germline CDR1 and CDR2 sequences are SGHNT and YYREEE (reference sequence). J was trimmed by 5 bases and V by 10 bases; bases with no gene match: 10. The CDR3 length is 13 residues.

The chain links TRBV10-1 to TRBJ1-6, with TRBD1 as a possible D gene (5 bases). V lost 2 bases and J 9 bases, leaving 17 bases between the germline ends. CDR1 WNHNN and CDR2 SYGVQD come from the germline V gene (reference sequence). This CDR3 is 16 amino acids long. The CDR3 sequence is CASSERPRDTLSPLHF. The CDR3 DNA reads as TGCGCCAGCAGTGAGAGGCCCAGGGATACACTTTCACCCCTCCACTTT.

The genes are TRBV10-3 and TRBJ1-6; possibly TRBD1 for D (6 bases). V was shortened by 0 bases and J by 7 bases, with 10 bases between the two germline ends. Germline-derived CDR1 and CDR2 are ENHRY and SYGVKD. The CDR3 is 15 amino acids. CDR3 amino acids: CAISESPGDNSPLHF. In DNA, the CDR3 is TGTGCCATCAGTGAGTCGCCAGGGGACAATTCACCCCTCCACTTT.